The clone carrying this T cell receptor beta chain was seen only once. Its cognate antigen is unknown. Regarding donors, all were healthy bone marrow donors. Donors counted as nominally healthy when sampled, yet unrecorded immune exposures were likely. The PCR used 60 Vbeta and 13 Jbeta primers. Profiling relied on immunoSEQ multiplex PCR, and the TCRdb table lists in-frame clones only, not all of them. The sample carries approximately 260,000 clones, approximately 91% recorded once. Germline V gene sequence: CDR1 SNHLY, CDR2 FYNNEI. Trimming shortened V by 8 bases and J by 4 bases, and 15 bases separated the two germline ends. The CDR3 sequence is 14 residues long. The data were taken from a study of cytomegalovirus exposure and HLA in healthy donors. Whole-study findings and limits: A few chains linked to CMV were shown in vitro to be specific for CMV antigens.

Sequenced material: PBMCs. The source of this sequence is a girl aged 2 to 10 in good health and CMV-seronegative. The chain combines TRBV2 with TRBJ1-5; D perhaps matches TRBD1 (6 bases). This CDR3 reads CASDSGETNQPQHF. CDR3 coding DNA: TGTGCCAGCGATTCAGGGGAAACAAATCAGCCCCAGCATTTT.